The 24 T cell receptor beta chains below come from one sample, sequenced in a study of T cell responses to AZD1222 COVID-19 vaccine (dated by TCRdb to 2020 to 2023). The library was produced with the immunoSEQ multiplex PCR assay. In its TCRdb copy, this immuneACCESS table keeps in-frame sequences only and misses some clones. Where compared with another copy, unresolved V genes explain less than half of these, and the others have no known cause. The sample profile shows about 81,000 clones; about 90% of them were found once. In total, the top ten clones hold approximately 5.2% of the sample. The label giving this sample's time point can be read as: baseline before first vaccination. The input for sequencing was peripheral blood, taken on day 0 of AZD1222 vaccination. Receptors were obtained from an adult in good health.

The chain employs TRBV27 and TRBJ1-3; no reliable D call. V was cut by 5 bases and J by 2 bases, with 7 bases left in between. The germline CDR1 and CDR2 sequences are MNHEY and SMNVEV (reference sequence). The CDR3 covers 13 residues. CDR3 residues: CASSATPGNTIYF. Here the CDR3 DNA reads TGTGCCAGCAGTGCTACCCCTGGAAACACCATATATTTT.

This sequence joins TRBV30 and TRBJ2-5; 7 nucleotides line up with TRBD2. Trimming took 2 bases from V and 5 from J; bases not matched to a gene: 5. Germline CDR1 and CDR2: GTSNPN and SVGIG (reference sequence). The length of the CDR3 is 13 residues. The CDR3 region is CAWSRRGGETQYF. CDR3 bases: TGTGCCTGGAGTAGGCGGGGAGGGGAGACCCAGTACTTC.

The chain links TRBV6-2 or TRBV6-3 to TRBJ1-1; a weak D match, TRBD1 (6 bases). V lost 5 bases, J lost 1 base, and 8 bases lay in between. The CDR3 spans 13 residues. CDR1 is MNHEY and CDR2 is SVGEGT in the germline V gene. The DNA for the CDR3 is TGTGCCAGCAGTAACAGGGAGAACACTGAAGCTTTCTTT. This translates into CASSNRENTEAFF.

The rearrangement uses TRBV19 and TRBJ1-6; TRBD1 aligns across 8 bases. The V gene end was trimmed by 7 bases and the J gene end by 10 bases; junction bases not matched to a gene: 9. CDR3 length equals 14 residues. Germline CDR1 LNHDA, CDR2 SQIVND (reference sequence). The CDR3 spells CASNHRGFRSPLHF. DNA of the CDR3: TGTGCCAGTAATCACAGGGGGTTTCGCTCACCCCTCCACTTT.

This clone was seen a single time. The V gene is TRBV28, the J gene TRBJ2-2; D unresolved. Germline V gene data show CDR1 as MDHEN and CDR2 as SYDVKM. The CDR3 is made up of 16 amino acids. V lost 3 bases and J 0 bases, leaving 11 bases between the germline ends. CDR3 amino acids: CASSFDPTSNTGELFF. CDR3 nucleotides: TGTGCCAGCAGTTTCGATCCCACTTCGAACACCGGGGAGCTGTTTTTT.

The V and J genes are TRBV13 and TRBJ2-7, with a weak D call TRBD1 (7 bases). The germline gives CDR1 PRHDT, CDR2 FYEKMQ (reference sequence). CDR3 size: 14 residues. Trimming removed 1 base from V and 7 bases from J, with 14 bases in between. The CDR3: CASSLEGRGEEQYF. The DNA of the CDR3 is TGTGCCAGCAGCTTAGAAGGCAGGGGGGAGGAGCAGTACTTC.

The chain uses TRBV2 and TRBJ2-2; TRBD2 agrees at 9 bases. Germline V gene lookup returns CDR1 SNHLY and CDR2 FYNNEI. The CDR3 runs to 19 residues. V lost 7 bases and J lost 1; bases outside the gene matches: 16. The DNA for the CDR3 is TGTGCCAGCACCCGAACACCGAGAGCGGGAGGCCTGAACACCGGGGAGCTGTTTTTT. Protein sequence: CASTRTPRAGGLNTGELFF. Looking up the rest from reference TRBV2 and TRBJ2-2 gives the full variable domain: EPEVTQTPSHQVTQMGQEVILRCVPISNHLYFYWYRQILGQKVEFLVSFYNNEISEKSEIFDDQFSVERPDGSNFTLKIRSTKLEDSAMYFCASTRTPRAGGLNTGELFFGEGSRLTVL.

V usage is TRBV28 and J usage is TRBJ1-5, with no clear D. V was shortened by 0 bases and J by 4 bases, with 7 bases between the two germline ends. Germline V gene data show CDR1 as MDHEN and CDR2 as SYDVKM. The CDR3 runs 14 residues. CDR3 residues: CASSLWPANQPQHF. Here the CDR3 DNA reads TGTGCCAGCAGTTTATGGCCTGCAAATCAGCCCCAGCATTTT.

The chain has TRBV7-6 and TRBJ2-1, with 10 bases identical to TRBD2. This CDR3 has 14 residues. J lost 2 bases, V lost 7 bases, and 2 bases had no gene match. CDR1 SGHVS and CDR2 FNYEAQ come from the germline V gene. CDR3 DNA sequence: TGTGCCAGCAAACTAGCGGGACCCTACAATGAGCAGTTCTTC. This encodes CASKLAGPYNEQFF.

This rearrangement joins TRBV28 to TRBJ1-4, with TRBD1 identical over 7 bases. The CDR3 runs to 13 residues. CDR1 MDHEN and CDR2 SYDVKM come from the germline V gene. The V and J ends lost 8 bases and 2 bases, in that order; junction bases with no gene match: 2. CDR3 sequence (DNA): TGTGCCAGCCGACAGGGCACTAATGAAAAACTGTTTTTT. This sequence encodes CASRQGTNEKLFF.

J is TRBJ1-4 and V is TRBV5-1, with unresolved D. This CDR3 is 15 amino acids long. The germline V and J ends were trimmed by 0 bases and 3 bases, with 9 bases remaining between them. Per the germline V gene, CDR1 is SGHRS and CDR2 is YFSETQ. Here the CDR3 DNA reads TGCGCCAGCAGCTTGGCCGGGTTCTCTAATGAAAAACTGTTTTTT. This codes for CASSLAGFSNEKLFF.

The sample holds a few counts of this clone. V is TRBV6-2 or TRBV6-3 and J is TRBJ1-4; no definite D call. This CDR3 is built from 14 residues. Germline V CDR1 and CDR2: MNHEY, SVGEGT. The ends were cut back, 3 bases at V and 8 bases at J, with 13 bases in the middle. The CDR3 reads CASSYWREREKLFF. DNA of the CDR3: TGTGCCAGCAGTTATTGGAGGGAGAGAGAAAAACTGTTTTTT.

The chain combines TRBV19 with TRBJ2-1; no firm D call. Germline lookup yields CDR1 LNHDA and CDR2 SQIVND (reference sequence). The V gene lost 1 base and the J gene lost 5 bases, with 6 bases spanning the gap. CDR3 length equals 13 residues. Here the CDR3 reads CASSIADNNEQFF. The CDR3 region has the DNA TGTGCCAGTAGTATAGCGGATAACAATGAGCAGTTCTTC.

This sequence joins TRBV3-1 (or the pseudogene TRBV3-2) and TRBJ1-5; unclear D gene. The CDR3 is made up of 13 amino acids. From germline, CDR1 is LGHDT and CDR2 YNNKEL (reference sequence). Between the trimmed V and J ends, which lost 2 bases and 7 bases, there was a span of 9 bases. In DNA, the CDR3 is TGTGCCAGCAGCCAACAAAGCGGGCAGCCCCAGCATTTT. Encoded protein: CASSQQSGQPQHF.

The sample holds one count of this clone. The rearrangement links TRBV7-3 to TRBJ1-6; a weak D match, TRBD1 (6 bases). Germline V lookup: CDR1 SGHTA, CDR2 FQGTGA. CDR3 size: 15 residues. V lost 2 bases to trimming and J lost 5 bases, with 10 bases between them. In DNA form, the CDR3 reads TGTGCCAGCAGCTTAGAGGGGACAAATAATTCACCCCTCCACTTT. Amino acids: CASSLEGTNNSPLHF.

This sequence joins TRBV6-1 and TRBJ2-3, with 11 nucleotides matching TRBD1. J lost 5 bases, V lost 1 base, and 2 bases had no gene match. The CDR3 has 15 amino acids. The germline CDR1 and CDR2 sequences are MNHNS and SASEGT. CDR3 sequence reads: CASSEGDRGGDTQYF. The CDR3 nucleotides read TGTGCCAGCAGTGAAGGGGACAGGGGGGGAGATACGCAGTATTTT.

The chain employs TRBV2 and TRBJ1-2; D not resolved. The length of the CDR3 is 15 residues. The V gene's germline CDR1 is SNHLY and CDR2 FYNNEI. V was shortened by 5 bases and J by 8 bases, with 21 bases between the two germline ends. The CDR3 bases are TGTGCCAGCAGTCTTCGACCCCAAAACTATGAGGGCTACACCTTC. Protein product: CASSLRPQNYEGYTF.

This chain joins TRBV14 and TRBJ1-1; D is unresolved. The germline V gene encodes CDR1 SGHDN and CDR2 FVKESK. This CDR3 spans 16 amino acids. V was pared by 1 base and J by 0 bases, with 12 bases between. The CDR3 loop is CASSQARGYMNTEAFF. DNA of the CDR3: TGTGCCAGCAGCCAAGCTAGAGGGTATATGAACACTGAAGCTTTCTTT.

The chain employs TRBV3-1 (or the pseudogene TRBV3-2) and TRBJ1-5, with D tentatively TRBD1 (6 bases). The CDR3 sequence is 14 residues long. CDR1 and CDR2 from the germline V gene are LGHDT and YNNKEL (reference sequence). V was clipped by 4 bases and J by 7 bases, with 14 bases between them. CDR3 region: CASSPRVGGQPQHF. The CDR3 DNA is TGTGCCAGCAGCCCACGGGTGGGGGGCCAGCCCCAGCATTTT.

This clone was detected once. J is TRBJ1-2 and V is TRBV11-2; D not certain. The ends were cut back, 4 bases at V and 5 bases at J, with 23 bases in the middle. From germline, CDR1 is SGHAT and CDR2 FQNNGV. The CDR3 is 17 residues long. The CDR3 region has the DNA TGTGCCAGCAGCTACTCAGCGGCCGGGAAGTCTCAGTATGGCTACACCTTC. Translated, it gives CASSYSAAGKSQYGYTF.

The CDR3 nucleotides read TGTGCCAGCAGCCTTGCATATGAAGCTTTCTTT. Translation gives CASSLAYEAFF. The chain recombines TRBV7-9 with TRBJ1-1; D gene unclear. The CDR3 totals 11 residues. Germline loops: CDR1 SEHNR, CDR2 FQNEAQ (reference sequence). V lost 5 bases to trimming and J lost 7 bases, with 8 bases between them.

V is TRBV28 and J is TRBJ2-2; 8 positions agree with TRBD2. Trimming removed 10 bases from V and 3 bases from J; junction bases left unmatched: 13. The CDR3 is 16 amino acids. CDR1 is MDHEN, CDR2 SYDVKM, per germline. The CDR3 DNA follows: TGTGCCACCCGGGGGGGCCTAAGGGAACACACCGGGGAGCTGTTTTTT. Its translation is CATRGGLREHTGELFF.

The J gene is TRBJ2-1, the V gene TRBV5-1; 8 bases agree with TRBD1. J gave up 4 bases and V 4 bases, and 10 bases lay outside the gene matches. Germline V lookup: CDR1 SGHRS, CDR2 YFSETQ. The CDR3 is 16 residues long. The CDR3 here is CASSGGGQGSYNEQFF. Here the CDR3 DNA reads TGCGCCAGCAGCGGCGGAGGACAGGGATCATACAATGAGCAGTTCTTC.

V is TRBV7-2 and J is TRBJ1-5; D possibly corresponds to TRBD1 (5 bases). CDR3 size: 16 residues. V lost 5 bases and J 4 bases, leaving 18 bases between the germline ends. Germline lookup yields CDR1 SGHTA and CDR2 FQGNSA. The CDR3 DNA sequence: TGTGCCAGCAGCCCCTGGCGGGACCTACAAAATCAGCCCCAGCATTTT. It specifies CASSPWRDLQNQPQHF. The variable domain in full, completed from reference TRBV7-2 and TRBJ1-5, reads GAGVSQSPSNKVTEKGKDVELRCDPISGHTALYWYRQSLGQGLEFLIYFQGNSAPDKSGLPSDRFSAERTGGSVSTLTIQRTQQEDSAVYLCASSPWRDLQNQPQHFGDGTRLSIL.